These 28 T cell receptor beta chains came from one sample sequenced in a study of beta chain features in type 1 diabetes. As every portion of the isolated RNA was reverse transcribed, the sequencing read expressed TCRB transcripts. Profiled with immunoSEQ multiplex PCR; TCRdb holds only in-frame clones, not every one. The table includes roughly 150,000 clones, approximately 8.1% detected once. Sequencing used central memory CD4+ T cells from blood. Receptors originate from a man between 18 and 29 years old in good health.

The gene calls are TRBV19 and TRBJ1-1, with 8 bases fitting TRBD1. The CDR3 runs 13 residues. V lost 5 bases, J lost 2 bases, and 1 base stayed unmatched. Per the germline V gene, CDR1 is LNHDA and CDR2 is SQIVND (reference sequence). CDR3 sequence reads: CASSPGGNTEAFF. CDR3 in DNA: TGTGCCAGTAGTCCAGGGGGCAACACTGAAGCTTTCTTT.

The rearrangement links TRBV4-1 to TRBJ2-5, with TRBD2 matching over 10 bases. The CDR3 runs to 18 residues. V trimming: 1 base; J trimming: 4 bases; junction bases outside the gene matches: 12. CDR1 MGHRA and CDR2 YSYEKL come from the germline V gene. CDR3 in DNA: TGCGCCAGCAGCCAAGCCTTCCGGCTAGCGGGAGAGGGAGAGACCCAGTACTTC. It is translated as CASSQAFRLAGEGETQYF.

This chain joins TRBV7-2 and TRBJ2-3, with D perhaps TRBD1 (7 bases). V dropped 5 bases and J dropped 3 bases, with 12 bases sitting between them. CDR3 length equals 14 residues. Germline CDR1 reads SGHTA; CDR2 reads FQGNSA. CDR3 sequence reads: CASSLRGVTDTQYF. The CDR3 DNA is TGTGCCAGCAGCCTCAGGGGGGTGACAGATACGCAGTATTTT.

This clone occurred many times. The chain uses TRBV18 and TRBJ2-5, with D possibly matching TRBD2 (6 bases). Trimming took 6 bases from V and 5 from J, leaving 13 bases between them. This CDR3 has 13 amino acids. The germline V gene encodes CDR1 KGHSH and CDR2 LQKENI. In nucleotides, the CDR3 is TGTGCCAGCTCCAGGGACGGAGGGGAGACCCAGTACTTC. Translation gives CASSRDGGETQYF.

V and J are TRBV19 and TRBJ1-2, with a possible D match to TRBD1 (6 bases). Trimming took off 5 bases at V and 0 bases at J, with 7 bases between the two ends. Germline V gene sequence: CDR1 LNHDA, CDR2 SQIVND (reference sequence). CDR3 length: 13 residues. In DNA, the CDR3 is TGTGCCAGTAGTCAGGGGACTAACTATGGCTACACCTTC. It specifies CASSQGTNYGYTF.

This clone turned up a few times. The chain couples TRBV19 to TRBJ1-5; D is uncertain. Per germline, CDR1 LNHDA and CDR2 SQIVND (reference sequence). Trimming pared 1 base from V and 5 bases from J, leaving 12 bases between. The CDR3 is 15 amino acids. CDR3 in DNA: TGTGCCAGTAGTATAGGGAGGGTTTCGCATCAGCCCCAGCATTTT. Residues: CASSIGRVSHQPQHF. The complete variable domain, with remaining parts taken from reference TRBV19 and TRBJ1-5, reads DGGITQSPKYLFRKEGQNVTLSCEQNLNHDAMYWYRQDPGQGLRLIYYSQIVNDFQKGDIAEGYSVSREKKESFPLTVTSAQKNPTAFYLCASSIGRVSHQPQHFGDGTRLSIL.

This clone was seen more than once but under ten times. V is TRBV27 and J is TRBJ1-5; D unclear. CDR1 MNHEY and CDR2 SMNVEV come from the germline V gene (reference sequence). The CDR3 covers 14 residues. Deletions cut 0 bases from V and 7 bases from J, with 10 bases between. The CDR3 sequence is CASSLSGSGQPQHF. The CDR3 region has the DNA TGTGCCAGCAGTTTATCAGGGAGCGGGCAGCCCCAGCATTTT.

This clone was found many times. The V call is TRBV18, the J call TRBJ2-6; D is unresolved. Germline assignment: CDR1 KGHSH and CDR2 LQKENI. With 3 bases removed from V and 2 bases from J, the gap between germline ends came to 8 bases. This CDR3 has 15 residues. The CDR3, as DNA: TGTGCCAGCTCACCGATGGGCACTGGGGCCAACGTCCTGACTTTC. Its translation is CASSPMGTGANVLTF.

The V gene is TRBV7-3, the J gene TRBJ1-1, with a tentative D call TRBD1 (5 bases). Trimming pared 2 bases from V and 7 bases from J, leaving 11 bases between. CDR3 length: 13 residues. Per germline, CDR1 SGHTA and CDR2 FQGTGA. In nucleotides, the CDR3 is TGTGCCAGCAGCTTAGTCCGGGGGAGTGAAGCTTTCTTT. It translates to CASSLVRGSEAFF.

This clone was observed a few times. The chain is built from TRBV29-1 and TRBJ1-5; a possible D gene is TRBD1 (5 bases). Germline loops: CDR1 SQVTM, CDR2 ANQGSEA. CDR3 length: 15 residues. V was pared by 6 bases and J by 3 bases, with 18 bases between. The CDR3 sequence is CSVTNFGGPNQPQHF. In DNA form, the CDR3 reads TGCAGCGTAACCAACTTCGGGGGTCCCAATCAGCCCCAGCATTTT.

The chain links TRBV19 to TRBJ1-2, with 7 positions matching TRBD1. Germline trimming cut 10 bases from V and 3 bases from J; bases unmatched to any gene: 11. The CDR3 contains 14 residues. Germline-derived CDR1 and CDR2 are LNHDA and SQIVND (reference sequence). The CDR3 is CATRKPGQDYGYTF. Written as DNA, the CDR3 is TGTGCCACTAGGAAACCAGGACAGGACTATGGCTACACCTTC.

The sample holds many counts of this clone. The chain is built from TRBV13 and TRBJ1-2, with D uncertain. This CDR3 region has 13 residues. The germline CDR1 and CDR2 sequences are PRHDT and FYEKMQ (reference sequence). V was pared by 5 bases and J by 4 bases, with 11 bases between. The DNA of the CDR3 is TGTGCCAGCAGCCGCCCATCGGGCTATGGCTACACCTTC. Amino acids: CASSRPSGYGYTF. The whole variable domain, filled in from reference TRBV13 and TRBJ1-2, reads AAGVIQSPRHLIKEKRETATLKCYPIPRHDTVYWYQQGPGQDPQFLISFYEKMQSDKGSIPDRFSAQQFSDYHSELNMSSLELGDSALYFCASSRPSGYGYTFGSGTRLTVV.

This clone was seen at least ten times. Sequence at one end of the junction differs from germline and may be a read error. The CDR3 region is CASSQAGTSRDTQYF. CDR3 nucleotide sequence: TGTGCCAGCAGCCAAGCCGGGACTAGCAGAGATACGCAGTATTTT. The gene calls are TRBV28 and TRBJ2-3, with 9 bases lining up with TRBD2. The CDR3 length is 15 residues. CDR1 and CDR2 (germline): MDHEN, SYDVKM. Drawing the rest from reference TRBV28 and TRBJ2-3, the complete variable domain is DVKVTQSSRYLVKRTGEKVFLECVQDMDHENMFWYRQDPGLGLRLIYFSYDVKMKEKGDIPEGYSVSREKKERFSLILESASTNQTSMYLCASSQAGTSRDTQYFGPGTRLTVL.

This clone was seen a handful of times. The chain has TRBV28 and TRBJ2-5; TRBD1 matches at 9 bases. The germline CDR1 and CDR2 sequences are MDHEN and SYDVKM. The CDR3 loop spans 15 amino acids. V dropped 7 bases and J dropped 3; count of bases not matched to a gene: 9. Here the CDR3 DNA reads TGTGCCAGCACCCCCGGGACAGGGAGGAAAGAGACCCAGTACTTC. This encodes CASTPGTGRKETQYF.

This chain uses TRBV9 with TRBJ2-3, with 12 nucleotides matching TRBD2. CDR1 and CDR2 (germline): SGDLS, YYNGEE. Trimming removed 3 bases from V and 6 bases from J; junction bases left unmatched: 8. The CDR3 covers 16 residues. The CDR3 region has the DNA TGTGCCAGCAGCGAAGAGACTAGCGGGGGTGCCGATACGCAGTATTTT. Translation gives CASSEETSGGADTQYF.

The rearrangement links TRBV28 to TRBJ1-2; 12 nucleotides line up with TRBD1. The CDR3 is 16 amino acids. In germline, CDR1 is MDHEN, CDR2 SYDVKM. J gave up 3 bases and V 6 bases, and 8 bases lay outside the gene matches. The CDR3 nucleotides read TGTGCCAGCAGCCGCCCGGGACAGGGGGCCCACTATGGCTACACCTTC. Translated, it gives CASSRPGQGAHYGYTF.

The V and J genes are TRBV6-1 and TRBJ1-2, with 10 bases identical to TRBD1. J gave up 8 bases and V 7 bases, and 7 bases lay outside the gene matches. Germline CDR1 MNHNS, CDR2 SASEGT. The CDR3 sequence is 13 residues long. CDR3 in amino acids: CASTRTGGWGYTF. Here the CDR3 DNA reads TGTGCCAGCACCCGGACAGGGGGTTGGGGCTACACCTTC.

This clone was observed a handful of times. The rearrangement uses TRBV29-1 and TRBJ2-7; 9 nucleotides line up with TRBD1. The CDR3 length is 14 residues. The germline CDR1 and CDR2 sequences are SQVTM and ANQGSEA. The trim removed 3 bases at V and 4 bases at J, leaving 7 bases unmatched. In DNA form, the CDR3 reads TGCAGCGTTGATCCCCCGGACAGGGGATACGAGCAGTACTTC. Residues: CSVDPPDRGYEQYF.

J is TRBJ1-1 and V is TRBV28, with 7 bases that match TRBD1. V lost 6 bases to trimming and J lost 0 bases; unmatched junction nucleotides: 4. This CDR3 is built from 14 residues. Germline CDR1 MDHEN, CDR2 SYDVKM. The CDR3 region has the DNA TGTGCCAGCAGGCGGGGACAGATGAACACTGAAGCTTTCTTT. It translates to CASRRGQMNTEAFF.

The rearrangement links TRBV6-5 to TRBJ1-1, with D hard to call. Per the germline V gene, CDR1 is MNHEY and CDR2 is SVGAGI. Trimming cost V 0 bases and J 4 bases, with 9 bases left between them. This CDR3 contains 14 residues. CDR3 DNA: TGTGCCAGCAGTTACTCGGGAGTTGCCACTGAAGCTTTCTTT. Its translation is CASSYSGVATEAFF.

The J gene is TRBJ1-2, the V gene TRBV2; 7 bases match TRBD1. Germline assignment: CDR1 SNHLY and CDR2 FYNNEI. J gave up 2 bases and V 9 bases, and 3 bases lay outside the gene matches. The CDR3 covers 12 residues. The CDR3 sequence: CASRRGNYGYTF. CDR3 nucleotides: TGTGCCAGTCGCAGGGGGAACTATGGCTACACCTTC.

V and J are TRBV19 and TRBJ2-7, with TRBD1 identical over 8 bases. This CDR3 comprises 15 residues. The trim removed 7 bases at V and 0 bases at J, leaving 8 bases unmatched. Germline lookup yields CDR1 LNHDA and CDR2 SQIVND (reference sequence). Here the CDR3 DNA reads TGTGCCAGTATGGGCTGGGGACAGGACTCCTACGAGCAGTACTTC. This translates into CASMGWGQDSYEQYF.

This clone appeared a few times. The chain combines TRBV5-1 with TRBJ2-7; unclear D gene. CDR1 is SGHRS, CDR2 YFSETQ, per germline. CDR3 size: 12 residues. The V gene lost 5 bases and the J gene lost 7 bases, with 13 bases spanning the gap. The CDR3 coding sequence is TGCGCCAGCAGTTATAACACCGGGGAGCAGTACTTC. Amino acid sequence: CASSYNTGEQYF.

The chain recombines TRBV19 with TRBJ1-5, with D hard to call. Germline values: CDR1 LNHDA, CDR2 SQIVND (reference sequence). Trimming removed 3 bases at V and 0 bases at J, with 9 bases between. This CDR3 is 15 amino acids long. CDR3 DNA sequence: TGTGCCAGTAGTATCACACATTATAGCAATCAGCCCCAGCATTTT. Its protein is CASSITHYSNQPQHF.

This rearrangement joins TRBV4-2 to TRBJ2-5; 9 bases fit TRBD1. CDR3 length equals 18 residues. The V gene end was trimmed by 4 bases and the J gene end by 6 bases; junction bases not matched to a gene: 18. CDR1 is LGHNA, CDR2 YNFKEQ, per germline. The DNA of the CDR3 is TGTGCCAGCAGCCCCCGGGACAGGGATCCCACAGGGGCCAAGACCCAGTACTTC. It specifies CASSPRDRDPTGAKTQYF.

V usage is TRBV18 and J usage is TRBJ2-5; D is undetermined. CDR1 KGHSH and CDR2 LQKENI come from the germline V gene. Trimming removed 3 bases at V and 5 bases at J, with 7 bases between. The CDR3 is 12 residues long. CDR3 region: CASSPERETQYF. CDR3 sequence (DNA): TGTGCCAGCTCACCGGAGAGGGAGACCCAGTACTTC.

The chain joins TRBV4-1 to TRBJ2-1; 8 bases are a match to TRBD2. The V and J ends lost 3 bases and 5 bases, in that order; junction bases with no gene match: 9. This CDR3 comprises 16 residues. Germline V gene data show CDR1 as MGHRA and CDR2 as YSYEKL. The DNA for the CDR3 is TGCGCCAGCAGCCACTTTGGGACTAGAGAACACAATGAGCAGTTCTTC. This encodes CASSHFGTREHNEQFF.

The chain joins TRBV6-1 to TRBJ2-7; tentatively, D is TRBD1 (7 bases). Germline CDR1 MNHNS, CDR2 SASEGT. The CDR3 length is 15 residues. V gave up 6 bases and J gave up 1 base, with 16 bases separating them. Written as DNA, the CDR3 is TGTGCCAGCAGGCAGGGGGGAAGTGTGTCCTACGAGCAGTACTTC. It is translated as CASRQGGSVSYEQYF.